Following are 4 T cell receptor beta chains from one sample sequenced in a study of cytomegalovirus exposure and HLA in healthy donors. The study ran its PCR with 60 Vbeta and 13 Jbeta primers. Method: immunoSEQ multiplex PCR; TCRdb's copy keeps in-frame clones and lacks some. The sample carries more than 85,000 clones, 75% to 80% recorded once. Sequenced sample: PBMCs. These receptors came from a female donor in good health and CMV-seronegative.

CDR3 sequence reads: CASSFSGTSGATQYF. The CDR3 coding sequence is TGTGCCAGCAGCTTTTCCGGGACTAGCGGGGCTACGCAGTATTTT. The rearrangement links TRBV7-2 to TRBJ2-3; 13 bases line up with TRBD2. Looked up from germline, CDR1 is SGHTA and CDR2 is FQGNSA. The CDR3 totals 15 residues. V shed 3 bases and J 8 bases; nucleotides not matched to a gene: 5.

In this sample, this clone turned up a few times. This chain joins TRBV5-1 and TRBJ2-5; 9 positions match TRBD2. The J segment lost 3 bases and the V segment lost 0 bases, leaving 15 bases of the junction unmatched. There are 19 residues in the CDR3. CDR1 is SGHRS and CDR2 is YFSETQ in the germline V gene. CDR3 coding DNA: TGCGCCAGCAGCTTGGATTGGGGCGGGGGGGCCGCGATAGAAGAGACCCAGTACTTC. Amino acids: CASSLDWGGGAAIEETQYF.

The J gene is TRBJ1-3, the V gene TRBV7-9; the match to TRBD1 covers 7 bases. This CDR3 contains 15 residues. After removal of 5 bases from V and 0 bases from J, the junction contained 4 bases not matched to a gene. The V gene's germline CDR1 is SEHNR and CDR2 FQNEAQ (reference sequence). CDR3 coding DNA: TGTGCCAGCAGCATACGACAGGGCTCTGGAAACACCATATATTTT. It encodes CASSIRQGSGNTIYF.

A remark on this clone: One junction end does not reproduce the germline sequence, and a read error may be involved. The CDR3 is CSSSLGSVPMNTEAFF. The CDR3 bases are TGTTCCAGCAGCTTAGGATCGGTACCGATGAACACTGAAGCTTTCTTT. This chain uses TRBV7-9 with TRBJ1-1; D call uncertain. The length of the CDR3 is 16 residues. The V gene's germline CDR1 is SEHNR and CDR2 FQNEAQ (reference sequence).